The present T cell receptor beta chain was sequenced within a study of shared clonotypes between healthy human individuals. Study-level information: A donor's plate count was three for CD4 naive and three for CD4 memory; CD8 naive had two and CD8 memory one. Study-wide points: With few donors, the genetic and exposure-history diversity represented was limited.

Note on this clone: What it binds is unknown.

This CDR3 is built from 15 residues. Trimming pared 6 bases from V and 1 base from J, leaving 15 bases between. Germline CDR1 and CDR2: MNHNS and SASEGT. Per the original data handling: ImmunoSEQ yielded junction-only sequences lacking quality scores, so filtering differed. Assay: immunoSEQ multiplex PCR; the TCRdb copy retains only in-frame clones and omits some. V and J calls plus clone size are reproduced from that table; the DNA served to infer D and trimming. The repertoire consists of about 960,000 clones, with 70% to 85% occurring once and the leading ten covering about 1.5%. The sequence was collected from a young man in good health. The sequencing input was memory CD4+ T cells sorted from blood. Subset of the sample: CD45RA-negative fraction. This sequence joins TRBV6-1 and TRBJ1-1; D is perhaps TRBD1 (5 bases). CDR3 nucleotide sequence: TGTGCCAGCAGGAATGGGGGGGGTGGGAACACTGAAGCTTTCTTT. Translating gives CASRNGGGGNTEAFF.